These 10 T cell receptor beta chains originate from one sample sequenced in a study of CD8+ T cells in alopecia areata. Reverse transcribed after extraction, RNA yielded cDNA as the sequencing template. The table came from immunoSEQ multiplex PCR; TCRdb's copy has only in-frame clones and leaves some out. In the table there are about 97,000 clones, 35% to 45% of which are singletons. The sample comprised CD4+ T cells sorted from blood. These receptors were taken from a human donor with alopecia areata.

Here the CDR3 DNA reads TGTGCCAGCAGTTTCAACTCGTACGAGCAGTACTTC. It encodes CASSFNSYEQYF. The chain combines TRBV28 with TRBJ2-7; D ambiguous. The CDR3 runs to 12 residues. The germline V gene has CDR1 MDHEN and CDR2 SYDVKM. V lost 3 bases and J 4 bases, leaving 7 bases between the germline ends.

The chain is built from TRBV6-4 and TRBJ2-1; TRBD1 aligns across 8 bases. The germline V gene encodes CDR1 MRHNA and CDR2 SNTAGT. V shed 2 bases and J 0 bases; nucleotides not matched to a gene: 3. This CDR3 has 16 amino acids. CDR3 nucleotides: TGTGCCAGCAGTGACCGGGGACAGGTCTCCTACAATGAGCAGTTCTTC. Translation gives CASSDRGQVSYNEQFF.

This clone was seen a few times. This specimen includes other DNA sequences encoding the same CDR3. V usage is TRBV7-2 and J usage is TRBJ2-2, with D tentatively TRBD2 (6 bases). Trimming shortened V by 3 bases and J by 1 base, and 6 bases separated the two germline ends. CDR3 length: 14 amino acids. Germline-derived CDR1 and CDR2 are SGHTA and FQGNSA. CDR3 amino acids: CASSLGLNTGELFF. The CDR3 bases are TGTGCCAGCAGCTTGGGACTGAACACCGGGGAGCTGTTTTTT.

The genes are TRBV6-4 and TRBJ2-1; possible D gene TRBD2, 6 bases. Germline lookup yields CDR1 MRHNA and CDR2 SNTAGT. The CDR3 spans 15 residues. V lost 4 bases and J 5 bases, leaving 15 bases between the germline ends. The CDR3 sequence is CASSAAGPLNNEQFF. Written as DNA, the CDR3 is TGTGCCAGCAGTGCCGCGGGGCCCTTAAACAATGAGCAGTTCTTC.

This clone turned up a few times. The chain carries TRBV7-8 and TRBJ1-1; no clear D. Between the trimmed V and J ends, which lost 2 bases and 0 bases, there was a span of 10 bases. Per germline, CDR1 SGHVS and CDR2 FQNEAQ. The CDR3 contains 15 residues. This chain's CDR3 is CASSLRLRMNTEAFF. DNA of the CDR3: TGTGCCAGCAGCTTACGTCTCAGGATGAACACTGAAGCTTTCTTT. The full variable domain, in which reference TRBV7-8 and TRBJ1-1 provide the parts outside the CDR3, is GAGVSQSPRYKVAKRGQDVALRCDPISGHVSLFWYQQALGQGPEFLTYFQNEAQLDKSGLPSDRFFAERPEGSVSTLKIQRTQQEDSAVYLCASSLRLRMNTEAFFGQGTRLTVV.

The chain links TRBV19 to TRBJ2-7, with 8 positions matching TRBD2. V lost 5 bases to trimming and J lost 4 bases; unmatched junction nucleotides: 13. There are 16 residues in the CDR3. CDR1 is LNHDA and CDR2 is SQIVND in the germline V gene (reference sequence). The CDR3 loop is CASSPHLGVAGYEQYF. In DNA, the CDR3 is TGTGCCAGTAGTCCCCACCTTGGGGTAGCGGGGTACGAGCAGTACTTC.

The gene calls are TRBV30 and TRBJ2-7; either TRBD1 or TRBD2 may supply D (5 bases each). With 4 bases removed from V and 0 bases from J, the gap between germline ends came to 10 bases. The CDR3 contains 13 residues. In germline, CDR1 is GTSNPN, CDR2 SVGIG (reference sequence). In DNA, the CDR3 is TGTGCCTGGACTGGGGGATACTCCTACGAGCAGTACTTC. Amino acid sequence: CAWTGGYSYEQYF.

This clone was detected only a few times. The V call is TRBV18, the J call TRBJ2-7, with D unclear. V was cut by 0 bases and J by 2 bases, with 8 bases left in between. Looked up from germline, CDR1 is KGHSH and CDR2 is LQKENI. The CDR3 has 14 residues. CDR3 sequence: CASSPPFDTYEQYF. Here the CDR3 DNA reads TGTGCCAGCTCACCACCGTTCGATACCTACGAGCAGTACTTC.

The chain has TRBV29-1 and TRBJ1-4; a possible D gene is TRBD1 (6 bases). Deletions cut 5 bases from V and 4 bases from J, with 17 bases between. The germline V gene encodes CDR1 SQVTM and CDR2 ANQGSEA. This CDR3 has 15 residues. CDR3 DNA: TGCAGCGTTCGAGGGGGTCGTCATATTAATGAAAAACTGTTTTTT. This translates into CSVRGGRHINEKLFF.

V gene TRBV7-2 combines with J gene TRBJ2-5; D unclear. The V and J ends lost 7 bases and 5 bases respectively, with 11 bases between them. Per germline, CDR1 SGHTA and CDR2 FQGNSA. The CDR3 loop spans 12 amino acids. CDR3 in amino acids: CASTNGVETQYF. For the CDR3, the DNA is TGTGCCAGCACCAATGGCGTGGAGACCCAGTACTTC. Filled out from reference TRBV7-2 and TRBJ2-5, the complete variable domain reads GAGVSQSPSNKVTEKGKDVELRCDPISGHTALYWYRQSLGQGLEFLIYFQGNSAPDKSGLPSDRFSAERTGGSVSTLTIQRTQQEDSAVYLCASTNGVETQYFGPGTRLLVL.